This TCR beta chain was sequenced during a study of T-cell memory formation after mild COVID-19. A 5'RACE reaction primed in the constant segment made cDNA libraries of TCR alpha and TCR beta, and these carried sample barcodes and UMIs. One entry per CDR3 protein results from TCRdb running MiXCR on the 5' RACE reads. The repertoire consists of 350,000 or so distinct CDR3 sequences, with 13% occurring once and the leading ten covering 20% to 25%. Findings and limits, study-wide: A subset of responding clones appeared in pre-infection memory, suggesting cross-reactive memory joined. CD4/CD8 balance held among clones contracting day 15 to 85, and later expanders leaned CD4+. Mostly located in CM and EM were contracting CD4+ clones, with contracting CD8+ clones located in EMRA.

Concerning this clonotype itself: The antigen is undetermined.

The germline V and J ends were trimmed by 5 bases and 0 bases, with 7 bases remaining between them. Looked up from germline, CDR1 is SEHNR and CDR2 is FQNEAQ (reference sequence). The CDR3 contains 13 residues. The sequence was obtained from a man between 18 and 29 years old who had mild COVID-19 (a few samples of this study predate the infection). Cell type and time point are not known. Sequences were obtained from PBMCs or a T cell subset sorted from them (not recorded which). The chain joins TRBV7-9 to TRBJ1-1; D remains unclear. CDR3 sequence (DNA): TGTGCCAGCAGCCGCCGGATGAACACTGAAGCTTTCTTT. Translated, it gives CASSRRMNTEAFF.